The 5 T cell receptor beta chains below all came from one sample that was sequenced in a study of T cell responses to AZD1222 COVID-19 vaccine. Some clones are missing from TCRdb's copy, which holds only in-frame ones; the method was immunoSEQ multiplex PCR. The sample consists of tens of thousands of clones, roughly nine tenths of them appearing once. Sequenced material: peripheral blood, taken on day 0 of AZD1222 vaccination. These receptors all come from an adult in good health.

The chain has TRBV10-1 and TRBJ2-7; D is tentatively TRBD1 or TRBD2 (5 bases each). Trimming took 3 bases from V and 7 from J, leaving 19 bases between them. CDR1 WNHNN and CDR2 SYGVQD come from the germline V gene (reference sequence). The CDR3 contains 15 residues. The CDR3 bases are TGCGCCAGCAGTGAATCGGCCGGGACGCCCGGGGAGCAGTACTTC. Protein product: CASSESAGTPGEQYF.

The rearrangement uses TRBV6-1 and TRBJ1-1, with D unresolved. CDR1 and CDR2 (germline): MNHNS, SASEGT. V dropped 2 bases and J dropped 4 bases, with 8 bases sitting between them. There are 13 residues in the CDR3. This CDR3 reads CASSELDGTEAFF. CDR3 nucleotide sequence: TGTGCCAGCAGTGAACTGGACGGCACTGAAGCTTTCTTT.

This chain uses TRBV5-1 with TRBJ1-5; 10 positions match TRBD1. Trimming took 0 bases from V and 4 from J; bases not matched to a gene: 1. This CDR3 spans 15 amino acids. CDR1 and CDR2 from the germline V gene are SGHRS and YFSETQ. The CDR3 sequence: CASSLGGQGNQPQHF. The CDR3 coding sequence is TGCGCCAGCAGCTTGGGGGGACAGGGGAATCAGCCCCAGCATTTT. Looking up the rest from reference TRBV5-1 and TRBJ1-5 gives the full variable domain: KAGVTQTPRYLIKTRGQQVTLSCSPISGHRSVSWYQQTPGQGLQFLFEYFSETQRNKGNFPGRFSGRQFSNSRSEMNVSTLELGDSALYLCASSLGGQGNQPQHFGDGTRLSIL.

The rearrangement links TRBV19 to TRBJ1-2, with 8 nucleotides matching TRBD1. The CDR3 contains 15 residues. Trimming at V came to 6 bases and at J to 2 bases, leaving 8 bases not matched to a gene. Germline CDR1 reads LNHDA; CDR2 reads SQIVND (reference sequence). The CDR3 DNA is TGTGCCAGTAGGAGTGCAGGGGGCCGCAACTATGGCTACACCTTC. This encodes CASRSAGGRNYGYTF.

The rearrangement links TRBV28 to TRBJ1-4, with D unclear. The CDR3 has 13 residues. The germline gives CDR1 MDHEN, CDR2 SYDVKM. V lost 7 bases and J 8 bases, leaving 14 bases between the germline ends. CDR3 amino acids: CASTIVLGEKLFF. The CDR3 DNA reads as TGTGCCAGCACCATTGTGCTCGGGGAAAAACTGTTTTTT.